This TCR beta chain was sequenced for a study of breast tumors, draining lymph nodes, adjacent tissues. Samples came from axillary lymph nodes draining the breast cancer. There are 14 residues in the CDR3. Germline V gives CDR1 WSHSY, CDR2 SAAADI. V was pared by 8 bases and J by 1 base, with 6 bases of the junction left unmatched. There are many counts of this clonotype. TCRdb independently ran MiXCR on the multiplex PCR reads; one entry per CDR3 protein. Among 140,000 to 150,000 distinct CDR3 sequences, over 25% were seen once, and the ten largest hold about 2.5%. The TCR sequence derives from a female donor with breast cancer. Some clones in this sample may be carry-over from other donors' samples. The chain carries TRBV10-2 and TRBJ2-3; TRBD2 aligns across 7 bases. The source material was axillary lymph node tissue. CDR3 coding DNA: TGCGCCAGCCGCGGCGGGGGTGGCACAGATACGCAGTATTTT. Protein product: CASRGGGGTDTQYF.